This TCR beta chain originates from a study of Graves' ophthalmopathy and Graves' hyperthyroidism. The study's findings and limits: For predicting ophthalmopathy progression, the model had nearly 71% sensitivity and approximately 72% specificity.

The TCR beta CDR3 regions underwent amplification from RNA transcripts. First-round RT-PCR relied on HTBI primers, and a second-round multiplex PCR came next. TCRdb independently ran MiXCR on the multiplex PCR reads; one entry per CDR3 protein. There are around 1,000,000 distinct CDR3 sequences in the sample; 35% to 45% occur only once, and 11% lies in the top ten. The CDR3 extends over 15 amino acids. In germline, CDR1 is LGHNA, CDR2 YSLEER. V lost 0 bases and J 1 base, leaving 10 bases between the germline ends. Other autoimmune diseases, uncontrolled infections, pregnancy and lactation each led to patient exclusion. Clinical symptoms, serum thyroxine, TRAb, thyroid ultrasound and orbital computed tomography determined diagnosis. Comment on this clonotype: Its specificity is not known.

The sample comprised peripheral blood or thyroid tissue (not recorded which). The TCR comes from an adult man with Graves' hyperthyroidism. The chain is built from TRBV4-3 and TRBJ2-7; D not resolved. As DNA, the CDR3 is TGCGCCAGCAGCCAAGACCACCTCCGATCCTACGAGCAGTACTTC. This translates into CASSQDHLRSYEQYF.